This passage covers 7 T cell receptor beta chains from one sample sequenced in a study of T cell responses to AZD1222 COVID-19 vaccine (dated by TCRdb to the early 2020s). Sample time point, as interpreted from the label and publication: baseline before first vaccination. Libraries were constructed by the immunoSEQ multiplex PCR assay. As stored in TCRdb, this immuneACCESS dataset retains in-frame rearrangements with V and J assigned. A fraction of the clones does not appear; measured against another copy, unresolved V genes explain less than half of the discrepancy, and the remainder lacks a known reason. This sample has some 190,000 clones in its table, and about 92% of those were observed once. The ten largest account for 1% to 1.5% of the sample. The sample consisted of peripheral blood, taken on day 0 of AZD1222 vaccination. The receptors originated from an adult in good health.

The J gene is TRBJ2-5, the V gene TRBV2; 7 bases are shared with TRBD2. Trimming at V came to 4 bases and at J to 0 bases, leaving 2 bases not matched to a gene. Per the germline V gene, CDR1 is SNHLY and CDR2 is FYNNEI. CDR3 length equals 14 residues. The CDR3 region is CASSAGTNQETQYF. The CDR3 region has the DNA TGTGCCAGCAGTGCCGGGACTAACCAAGAGACCCAGTACTTC.

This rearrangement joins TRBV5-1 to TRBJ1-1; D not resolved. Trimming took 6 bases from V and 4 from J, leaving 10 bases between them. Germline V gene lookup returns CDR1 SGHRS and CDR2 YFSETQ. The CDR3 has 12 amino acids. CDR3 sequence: CASISYGTEAFF. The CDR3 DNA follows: TGCGCCAGCATTTCTTATGGCACTGAAGCTTTCTTT. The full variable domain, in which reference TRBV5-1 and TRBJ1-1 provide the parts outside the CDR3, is KAGVTQTPRYLIKTRGQQVTLSCSPISGHRSVSWYQQTPGQGLQFLFEYFSETQRNKGNFPGRFSGRQFSNSRSEMNVSTLELGDSALYLCASISYGTEAFFGQGTRLTVV.

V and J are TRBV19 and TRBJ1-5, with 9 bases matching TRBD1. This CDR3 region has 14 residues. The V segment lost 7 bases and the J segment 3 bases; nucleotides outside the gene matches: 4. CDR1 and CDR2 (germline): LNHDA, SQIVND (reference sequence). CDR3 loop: CASNDRGTNQPQHF. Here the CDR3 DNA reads TGTGCCAGTAACGACAGGGGGACCAATCAGCCCCAGCATTTT.

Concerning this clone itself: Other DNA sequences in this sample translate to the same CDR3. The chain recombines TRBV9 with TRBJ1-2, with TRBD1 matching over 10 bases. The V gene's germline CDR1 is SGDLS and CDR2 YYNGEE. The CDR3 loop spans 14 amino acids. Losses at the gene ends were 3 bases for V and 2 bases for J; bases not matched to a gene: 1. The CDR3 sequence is CASSAGQGNYGYTF. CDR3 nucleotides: TGTGCCAGCAGCGCGGGACAGGGGAACTATGGCTACACCTTC.

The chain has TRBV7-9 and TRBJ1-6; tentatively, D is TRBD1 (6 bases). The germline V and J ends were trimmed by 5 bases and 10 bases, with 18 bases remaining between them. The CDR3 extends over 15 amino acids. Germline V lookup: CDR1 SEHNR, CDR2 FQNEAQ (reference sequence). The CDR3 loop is CASSPTTGGQSPLHF. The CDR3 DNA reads TGTGCCAGCAGCCCTACGACAGGTGGGCAGTCACCCCTCCACTTT.

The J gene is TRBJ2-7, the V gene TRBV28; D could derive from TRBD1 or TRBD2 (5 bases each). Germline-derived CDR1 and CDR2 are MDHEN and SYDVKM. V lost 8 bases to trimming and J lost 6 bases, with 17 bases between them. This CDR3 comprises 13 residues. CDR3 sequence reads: CASRGRTFGEQYF. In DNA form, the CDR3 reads TGTGCCAGCCGGGGACGGACCTTCGGCGAGCAGTACTTC.

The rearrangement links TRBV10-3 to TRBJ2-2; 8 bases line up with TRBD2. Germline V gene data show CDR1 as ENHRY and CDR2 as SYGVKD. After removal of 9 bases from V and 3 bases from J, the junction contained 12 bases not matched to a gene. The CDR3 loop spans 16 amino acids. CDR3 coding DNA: TGTGCCATGGGTTTTGGCGGGGGGATAGACACCGGGGAGCTGTTTTTT. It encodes CAMGFGGGIDTGELFF.